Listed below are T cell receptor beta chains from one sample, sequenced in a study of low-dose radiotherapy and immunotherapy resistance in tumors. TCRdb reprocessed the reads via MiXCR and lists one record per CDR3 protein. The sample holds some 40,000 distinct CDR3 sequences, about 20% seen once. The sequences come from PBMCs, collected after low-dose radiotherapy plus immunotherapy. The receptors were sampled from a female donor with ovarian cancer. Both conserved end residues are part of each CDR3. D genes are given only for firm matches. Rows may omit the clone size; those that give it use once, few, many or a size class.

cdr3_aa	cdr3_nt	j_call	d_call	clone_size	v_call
CATRGQGAGDTQYF	TGTGCCACCCGGGGACAGGGGGCCGGGGATACGCAGTATTTT	TRBJ2-3	TRBD1	-	TRBV6-5
CASSYGDGTNYGYTF	TGTGCCAGCAGTTACGGGGACGGAACTAACTATGGCTACACCTTC	TRBJ1-2	-	many	TRBV6-6
CASSQDTSYEQYF	TGTGCCAGCAGCCAAGATACTAGCTACGAGCAGTACTTC	TRBJ2-7	-	-	TRBV3-1
CASSLVGTDYNEQFF	TGCGCCAGCAGCTTGGTTGGGACAGACTACAATGAGCAGTTCTTC	TRBJ2-1	TRBD1	many	TRBV5-1
CASSQMGTDRSEQYF	TGTGCCAGCAGCCAGATGGGGACAGACCGATCCGAGCAGTACTTC	TRBJ2-7	TRBD1	many	TRBV7-8
CASSEGPPLYF	TGTGCCAGCAGTGAGGGGCCTCCCCTATATTTT	TRBJ1-3	-	-	TRBV2
CASSTHRDRGRGELFF	TGTGCCAGTAGTACTCACCGGGACAGGGGGCGCGGGGAGCTGTTTTTT	TRBJ2-2	TRBD1	many	TRBV19
CASSLDSPGGDTQYF	TGCGCCAGCAGCTTGGACTCCCCCGGGGGAGATACGCAGTATTTT	TRBJ2-3	-	-	TRBV5-1
CAISGGDRAYEQYF	TGTGCCATCAGTGGTGGGGACAGGGCCTACGAGCAGTACTTC	TRBJ2-7	TRBD1	-	TRBV10-3
CSARGPAVHEQFF	TGCAGTGCTAGAGGGCCGGCGGTCCATGAGCAGTTCTTC	TRBJ2-1	-	many	TRBV20-1
CASSERDRVLDEQFF	TGTGCCAGCAGTGAAAGAGACAGGGTCTTGGATGAGCAGTTCTTC	TRBJ2-1	TRBD1	-	TRBV6-2/TRBV6-3
CAISPGGRSTDTQYF	TGTGCCATCAGTCCTGGCGGGCGTAGCACAGATACGCAGTATTTT	TRBJ2-3	-	many	TRBV10-3
CASSQKLAGVSYEQYF	TGTGCCAGCAGCCAAAAACTAGCGGGAGTCTCCTACGAGCAGTACTTC	TRBJ2-7	TRBD2	-	TRBV14
CASTRLAGGQGEQFF	TGTGCCAGCACCCGACTAGCGGGGGGGCAGGGAGAGCAGTTCTTC	TRBJ2-1	TRBD2	many	TRBV6-2/TRBV6-3
CASSLLGLAGDEQFF	TGTGCCAGCAGTTTACTGGGACTAGCGGGGGATGAGCAGTTCTTC	TRBJ2-1	TRBD2	many	TRBV27
CASSGRDRGGSGQPQHF	TGTGCCAGCAGTGGCCGGGACAGGGGCGGTAGTGGTCAGCCCCAGCATTTT	TRBJ1-5	TRBD1	many	TRBV2
CASTILQGADTQYF	TGTGCCAGCACCATTTTACAGGGGGCAGATACGCAGTATTTT	TRBJ2-3	TRBD1	many	TRBV6-2/TRBV6-3
CASSEAVGTSYEQYF	TGTGCCAGCAGTGAAGCGGTCGGCACCTCCTACGAGCAGTACTTC	TRBJ2-7	-	many	TRBV6-1
CAWRTRDKGYNSPLHF	TGTGCCTGGAGGACCAGGGATAAGGGCTATAATTCACCCCTCCACTTT	TRBJ1-6	-	many	TRBV30
CASLGLAQNTGELFF	TGTGCCAGCCTCGGACTAGCCCAGAACACCGGGGAGCTGTTTTTT	TRBJ2-2	TRBD2	many	TRBV27
CAISALDSRSSYNSPLHF	TGTGCCATCAGTGCCCTGGACAGTAGGAGCTCCTATAATTCACCCCTCCACTTT	TRBJ1-6	-	many	TRBV10-3
CAIGQTRASNQPQHF	TGTGCCATCGGACAGACAAGGGCTAGCAATCAGCCCCAGCATTTT	TRBJ1-5	-	many	TRBV6-1
CASSPPRRGTNTEAFF	TGTGCCAGCAGCCCTCCCCGACGGGGGACGAACACTGAAGCTTTCTTT	TRBJ1-1	-	-	TRBV3-1
CASSPRDRGYEQYF	TGCGCCAGCAGTCCTCGGGACAGGGGCTACGAGCAGTACTTC	TRBJ2-7	TRBD1	many	TRBV5-1
CASSLFRGGTSGNTIYF	TGTGCCAGCAGCTTATTCAGGGGAGGCACCTCTGGAAACACCATATATTTT	TRBJ1-3	-	many	TRBV7-2
CASSLAVSGLGNEQFF	TGTGCCAGCAGTTTGGCAGTTTCGGGGCTTGGCAATGAGCAGTTCTTC	TRBJ2-1	-	-	TRBV28
CASSRGGMGNTEAFF	TGTGCCAGCAGCCGTGGGGGGATGGGGAACACTGAAGCTTTCTTT	TRBJ1-1	-	many	TRBV5-4
CASSQAPLGLATDTQYF	TGCGCCAGCAGCCAAGCCCCACTGGGACTAGCGACAGATACGCAGTATTTT	TRBJ2-3	TRBD2	many	TRBV4-1
CASSLASRISNQPQHF	TGTGCCAGCAGTCTGGCTAGTCGGATTAGCAATCAGCCCCAGCATTTT	TRBJ1-5	-	-	TRBV28
CASKALYNEQFF	TGTGCCAGCAAGGCACTATACAATGAGCAGTTCTTC	TRBJ2-1	-	-	TRBV2
CASSAGPGQLYGYTF	TGTGCCAGCAGTGCGGGTCCGGGACAGCTTTATGGCTACACCTTC	TRBJ1-2	TRBD1	-	TRBV25-1
CASGLRQVLREQFF	TGTGCTAGTGGTTTGAGGCAGGTTCTTCGGGAGCAGTTCTTC	TRBJ2-1	-	many	TRBV12-5
CASSPRGPYNEQFF	TGTGCCAGCTCACCAAGGGGCCCCTACAATGAGCAGTTCTTC	TRBJ2-1	-	few	TRBV18
CSARVTSNTGELFF	TGCAGTGCTAGAGTCACTTCGAACACCGGGGAGCTGTTTTTT	TRBJ2-2	-	-	TRBV20-1
CASSRGLEQYF	TGTGCCAGCAGCCGGGGCCTGGAGCAGTACTTC	TRBJ2-7	-	many	TRBV7-9
CASSLTGGGNYEQYF	TGTGCCAGCAGCCTAACAGGGGGCGGGAACTACGAGCAGTACTTC	TRBJ2-7	TRBD1	many	TRBV5-4
CASSAFQGTYEQYF	TGTGCCAGCAGCGCTTTCCAGGGCACTTACGAGCAGTACTTC	TRBJ2-7	-	many	TRBV5-5